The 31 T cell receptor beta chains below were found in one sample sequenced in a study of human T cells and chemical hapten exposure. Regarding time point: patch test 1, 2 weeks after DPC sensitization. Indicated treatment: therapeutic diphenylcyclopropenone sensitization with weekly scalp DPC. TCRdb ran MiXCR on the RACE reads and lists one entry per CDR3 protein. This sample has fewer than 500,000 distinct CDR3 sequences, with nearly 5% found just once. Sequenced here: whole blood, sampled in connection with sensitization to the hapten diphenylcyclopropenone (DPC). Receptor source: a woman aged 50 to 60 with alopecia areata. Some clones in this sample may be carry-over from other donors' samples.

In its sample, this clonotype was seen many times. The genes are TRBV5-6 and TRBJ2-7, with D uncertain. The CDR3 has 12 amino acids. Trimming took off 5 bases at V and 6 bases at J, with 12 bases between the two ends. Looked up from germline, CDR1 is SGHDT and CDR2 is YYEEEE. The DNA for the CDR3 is TGTGCCAGCAGTCCCGCAGGTCGCGAGCAGTACTTC. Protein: CASSPAGREQYF.

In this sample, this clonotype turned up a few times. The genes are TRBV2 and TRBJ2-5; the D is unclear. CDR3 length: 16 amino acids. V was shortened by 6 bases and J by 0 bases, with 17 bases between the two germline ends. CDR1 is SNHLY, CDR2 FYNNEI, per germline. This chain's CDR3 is CASSAMETLYQETQYF. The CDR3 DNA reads TGTGCCAGCAGCGCGATGGAGACTCTCTACCAAGAGACCCAGTACTTC.

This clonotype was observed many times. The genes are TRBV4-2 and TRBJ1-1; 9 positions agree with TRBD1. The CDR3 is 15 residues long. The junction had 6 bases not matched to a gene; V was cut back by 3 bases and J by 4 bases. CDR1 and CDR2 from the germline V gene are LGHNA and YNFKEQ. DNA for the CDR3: TGTGCCAGCAGCCAGGGGACAGGGTCGAGCACTGAAGCTTTCTTT. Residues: CASSQGTGSSTEAFF.

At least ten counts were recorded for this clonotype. The CDR3 loop is CASSSGLAGDGAYNEQFF. CDR3 bases: TGCGCCAGCAGCTCGGGACTAGCGGGAGACGGGGCCTACAATGAGCAGTTCTTC. The gene calls are TRBV5-1 and TRBJ2-1; 14 positions agree with TRBD2. The CDR3 spans 18 residues. The ends lost 3 bases at V and 2 bases at J; junction bases unmatched: 7. Germline values: CDR1 SGHRS, CDR2 YFSETQ.

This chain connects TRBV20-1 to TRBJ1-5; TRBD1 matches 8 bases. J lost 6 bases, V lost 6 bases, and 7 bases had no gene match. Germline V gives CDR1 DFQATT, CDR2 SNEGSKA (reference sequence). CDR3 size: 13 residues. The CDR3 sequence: CSASDRGGQPQHF. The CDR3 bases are TGCAGTGCCTCCGACAGGGGCGGTCAGCCCCAGCATTTT.

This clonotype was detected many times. In DNA form, the CDR3 reads TGTGCCAGCAGCCCGAATACCCTCCTGTACGAGCAGTACTTC. Its translation: CASSPNTLLYEQYF. The rearrangement joins TRBV28 to TRBJ2-7; D is ambiguous. Germline assignment: CDR1 MDHEN and CDR2 SYDVKM. The CDR3 consists of 14 residues. Trimming cost V 6 bases and J 4 bases, with 16 bases left between them.

CDR3 sequence: CASSLTGAATEAFF. The DNA of the CDR3 is TGCGCCAGCAGCTTGACAGGGGCGGCCACTGAAGCTTTCTTT. This chain connects TRBV5-1 to TRBJ1-1; 7 bases agree with TRBD1. Trimming took 1 base from V and 4 from J; bases not matched to a gene: 4. Germline CDR1 SGHRS, CDR2 YFSETQ. This CDR3 comprises 14 residues.

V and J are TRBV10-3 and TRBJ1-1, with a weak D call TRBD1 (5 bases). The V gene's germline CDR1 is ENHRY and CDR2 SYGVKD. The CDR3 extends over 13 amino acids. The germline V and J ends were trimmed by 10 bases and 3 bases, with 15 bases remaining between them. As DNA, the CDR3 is TGTGCCACCTTGAGTCGGGGGGACACTGAAGCTTTCTTT. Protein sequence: CATLSRGDTEAFF.

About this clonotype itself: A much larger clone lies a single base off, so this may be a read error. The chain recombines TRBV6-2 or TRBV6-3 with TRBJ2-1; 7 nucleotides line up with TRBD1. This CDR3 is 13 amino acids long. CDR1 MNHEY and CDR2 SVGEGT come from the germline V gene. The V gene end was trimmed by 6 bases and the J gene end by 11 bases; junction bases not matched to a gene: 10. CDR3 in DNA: TGTGCCAGCAGCCATACAGGGGAAGTTAAGCAGTTCTTC. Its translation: CASSHTGEVKQFF.

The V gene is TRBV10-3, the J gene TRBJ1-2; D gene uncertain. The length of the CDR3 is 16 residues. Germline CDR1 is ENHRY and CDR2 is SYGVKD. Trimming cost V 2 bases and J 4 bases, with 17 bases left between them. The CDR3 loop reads CAISEPNQGKIYGYTF. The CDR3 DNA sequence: TGTGCCATCAGTGAGCCCAATCAAGGGAAGATCTATGGCTACACCTTC.

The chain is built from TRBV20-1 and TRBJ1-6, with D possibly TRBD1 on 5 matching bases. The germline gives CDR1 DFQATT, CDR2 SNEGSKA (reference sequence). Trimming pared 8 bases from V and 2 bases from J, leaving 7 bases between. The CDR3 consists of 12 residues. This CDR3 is CSTGPYNSPLHF. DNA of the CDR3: TGCAGTACAGGCCCCTATAATTCACCCCTCCACTTT.

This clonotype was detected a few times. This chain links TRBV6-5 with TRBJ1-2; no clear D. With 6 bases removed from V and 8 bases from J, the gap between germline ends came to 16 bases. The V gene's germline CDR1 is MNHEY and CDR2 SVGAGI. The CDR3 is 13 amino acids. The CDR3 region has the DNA TGTGCCAGCAGCCGTAGATCTGGGCCGGGCTACACCTTC. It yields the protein CASSRRSGPGYTF.

In DNA form, the CDR3 reads TGTGCCAGCAGCTACCTAGCGGGGAACACCGGGGAGCTGTTTTTT. It yields the protein CASSYLAGNTGELFF. V usage is TRBV7-9 and J usage is TRBJ2-2; 8 nucleotides align to TRBD2. V shed 4 bases and J 1 base; nucleotides not matched to a gene: 2. Germline V gene lookup returns CDR1 SEHNR and CDR2 FQNEAQ (reference sequence). The CDR3 is 15 amino acids.

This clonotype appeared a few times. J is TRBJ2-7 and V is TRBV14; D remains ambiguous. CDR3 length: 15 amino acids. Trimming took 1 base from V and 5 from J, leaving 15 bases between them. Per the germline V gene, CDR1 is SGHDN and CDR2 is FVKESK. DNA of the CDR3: TGTGCCAGCAGCCAAGCATTTGGGTATTCGGACGAGCAGTACTTC. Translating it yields CASSQAFGYSDEQYF.

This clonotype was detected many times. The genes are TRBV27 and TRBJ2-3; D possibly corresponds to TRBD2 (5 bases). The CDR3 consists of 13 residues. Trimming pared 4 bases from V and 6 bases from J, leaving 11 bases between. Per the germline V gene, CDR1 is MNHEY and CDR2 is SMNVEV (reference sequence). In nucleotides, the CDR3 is TGTGCCAGCAGTTGGCTAGCAGCGGATACGCAGTATTTT. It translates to CASSWLAADTQYF.

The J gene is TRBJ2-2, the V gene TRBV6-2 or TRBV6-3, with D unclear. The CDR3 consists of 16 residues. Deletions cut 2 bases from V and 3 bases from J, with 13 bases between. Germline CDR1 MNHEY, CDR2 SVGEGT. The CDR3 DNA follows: TGTGCCAGCAGTTACCCACGCCCCAGTGACACCGGGGAGCTGTTTTTT. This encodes CASSYPRPSDTGELFF.

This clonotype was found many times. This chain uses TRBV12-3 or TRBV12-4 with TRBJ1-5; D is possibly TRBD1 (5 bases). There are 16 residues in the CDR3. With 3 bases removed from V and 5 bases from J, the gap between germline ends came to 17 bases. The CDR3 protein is CASSLGGAADYQPQHF. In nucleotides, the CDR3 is TGTGCCAGCAGTTTGGGAGGGGCCGCGGACTATCAGCCCCAGCATTTT.

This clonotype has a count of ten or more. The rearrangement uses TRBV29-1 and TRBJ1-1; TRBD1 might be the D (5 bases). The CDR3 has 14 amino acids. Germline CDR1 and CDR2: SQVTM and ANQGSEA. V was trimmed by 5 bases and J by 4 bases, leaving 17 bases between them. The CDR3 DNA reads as TGCAGCGTTCTTCCGGGGTGGGGGAGCACTGAAGCTTTCTTT. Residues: CSVLPGWGSTEAFF.

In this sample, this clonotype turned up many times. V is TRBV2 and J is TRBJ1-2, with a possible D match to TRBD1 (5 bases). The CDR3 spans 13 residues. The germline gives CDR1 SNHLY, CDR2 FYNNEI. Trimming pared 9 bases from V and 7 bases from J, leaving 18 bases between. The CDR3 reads CASSPLGGVGYTF. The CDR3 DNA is TGTGCCAGTAGCCCCCTCGGGGGAGTTGGCTACACCTTC. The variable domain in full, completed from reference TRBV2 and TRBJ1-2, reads EPEVTQTPSHQVTQMGQEVILRCVPISNHLYFYWYRQILGQKVEFLVSFYNNEISEKSEIFDDQFSVERPDGSNFTLKIRSTKLEDSAMYFCASSPLGGVGYTFGSGTRLTVV.

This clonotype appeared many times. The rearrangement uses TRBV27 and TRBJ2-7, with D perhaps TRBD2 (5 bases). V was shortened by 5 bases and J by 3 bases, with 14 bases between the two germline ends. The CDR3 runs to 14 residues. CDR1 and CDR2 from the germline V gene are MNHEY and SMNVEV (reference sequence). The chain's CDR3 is CASSVRENRYEQYF. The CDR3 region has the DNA TGTGCCAGCAGTGTCCGGGAAAACCGCTACGAGCAGTACTTC.

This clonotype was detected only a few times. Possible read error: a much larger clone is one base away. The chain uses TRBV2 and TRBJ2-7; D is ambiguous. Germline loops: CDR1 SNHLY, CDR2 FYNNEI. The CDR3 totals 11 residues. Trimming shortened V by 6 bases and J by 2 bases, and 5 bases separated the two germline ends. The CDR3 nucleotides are TGTGCCAGCAGATTAACCTACGAGCAGTACTTC. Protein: CASRLTYEQYF. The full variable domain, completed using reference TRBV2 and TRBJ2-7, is EPEVTQTPSHQVTQMGQEVILRCVPISNHLYFYWYRQILGQKVEFLVSFYNNEISEKSEIFDDQFSVERPDGSNFTLKIRSTKLEDSAMYFCASRLTYEQYFGPGTRLTVT.

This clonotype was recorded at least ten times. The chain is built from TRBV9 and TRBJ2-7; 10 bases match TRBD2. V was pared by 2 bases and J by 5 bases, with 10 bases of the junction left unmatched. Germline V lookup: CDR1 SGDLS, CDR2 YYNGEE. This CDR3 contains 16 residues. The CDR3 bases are TGTGCCAGCAGCGTCGATTATTTAGCGGGAGGCGACGAGCAGTACTTC. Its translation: CASSVDYLAGGDEQYF.

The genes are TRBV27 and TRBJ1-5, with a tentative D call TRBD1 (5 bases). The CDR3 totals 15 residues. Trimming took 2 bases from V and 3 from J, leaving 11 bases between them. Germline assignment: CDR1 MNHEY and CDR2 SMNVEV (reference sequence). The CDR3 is CASSLIGAFNQPQHF. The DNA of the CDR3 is TGTGCCAGCAGTTTAATCGGGGCCTTCAATCAGCCCCAGCATTTT.

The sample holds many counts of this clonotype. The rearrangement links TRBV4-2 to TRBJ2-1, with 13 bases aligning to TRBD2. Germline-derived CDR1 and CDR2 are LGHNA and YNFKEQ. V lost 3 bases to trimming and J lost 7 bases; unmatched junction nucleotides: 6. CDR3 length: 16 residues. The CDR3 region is CASSHGTSGKRNEQFF. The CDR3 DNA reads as TGTGCCAGCAGCCATGGGACTAGCGGGAAGAGGAATGAGCAGTTCTTC.

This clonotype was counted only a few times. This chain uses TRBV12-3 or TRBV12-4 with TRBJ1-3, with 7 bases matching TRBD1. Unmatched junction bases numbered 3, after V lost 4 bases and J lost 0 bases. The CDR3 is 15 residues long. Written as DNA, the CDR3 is TGTGCCAGCAGTTCCTGGGACAGCTCTGGAAACACCATATATTTT. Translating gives CASSSWDSSGNTIYF.

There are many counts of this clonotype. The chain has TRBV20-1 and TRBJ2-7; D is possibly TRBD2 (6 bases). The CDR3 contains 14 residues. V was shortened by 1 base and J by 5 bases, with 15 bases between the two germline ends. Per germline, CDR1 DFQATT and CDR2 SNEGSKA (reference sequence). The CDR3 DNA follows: TGCAGTGCTAGAGGTACCGGGGGTAAGGACGAGCAGTACTTC. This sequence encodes CSARGTGGKDEQYF.

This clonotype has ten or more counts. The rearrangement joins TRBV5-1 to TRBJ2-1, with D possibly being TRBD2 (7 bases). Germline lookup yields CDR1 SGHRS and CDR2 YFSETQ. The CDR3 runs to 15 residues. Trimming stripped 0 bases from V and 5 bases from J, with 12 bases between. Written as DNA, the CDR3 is TGCGCCAGCAGCTTGGTGGCGGGGGCAAACAATGAGCAGTTCTTC. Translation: CASSLVAGANNEQFF.

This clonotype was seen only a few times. CDR3 region: CSARDGWEENTF. The CDR3 DNA is TGCAGTGCTAGAGATGGGTGGGAAGAGAACACCTTC. The chain links TRBV20-1 to TRBJ1-2, with D uncertain. The CDR3 consists of 12 residues. Trimming pared 0 bases from V and 12 bases from J, leaving 14 bases between. In germline, CDR1 is DFQATT, CDR2 SNEGSKA (reference sequence).

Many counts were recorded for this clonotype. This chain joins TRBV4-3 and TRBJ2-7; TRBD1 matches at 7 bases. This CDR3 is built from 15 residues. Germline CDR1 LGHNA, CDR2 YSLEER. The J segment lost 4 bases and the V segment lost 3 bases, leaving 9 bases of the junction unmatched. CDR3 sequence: CASSQGQFGLYEQYF. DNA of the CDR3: TGCGCCAGCAGCCAGGGACAGTTCGGACTTTACGAGCAGTACTTC.

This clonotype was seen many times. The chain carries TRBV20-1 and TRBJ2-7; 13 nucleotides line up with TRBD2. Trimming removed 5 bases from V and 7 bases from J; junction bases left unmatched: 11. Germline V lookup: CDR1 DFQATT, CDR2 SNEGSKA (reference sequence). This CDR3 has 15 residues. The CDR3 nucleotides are TGCAGTGCTCCCAAACTAGCGGGAGGGGCCTGGGAGCAGTACTTC. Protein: CSAPKLAGGAWEQYF.

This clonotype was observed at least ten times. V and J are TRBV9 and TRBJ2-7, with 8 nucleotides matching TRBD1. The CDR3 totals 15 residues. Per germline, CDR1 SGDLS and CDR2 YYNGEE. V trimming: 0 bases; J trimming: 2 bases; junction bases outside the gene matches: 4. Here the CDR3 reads CASSVAEDRAYEQYF. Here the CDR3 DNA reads TGTGCCAGCAGCGTAGCAGAGGACAGGGCCTACGAGCAGTACTTC.